The sequence of this T cell receptor (beta chain) was determined in a study of T-cell memory formation after mild COVID-19. Across the whole study: Largely donor-specific sequence clusters came from a couple of donors. Whole-study findings and limits: Of the contracting clones, CD4+ ones lay mainly in CM and EM, and CD8+ ones in EMRA. Detection of some responders pre-infection suggested pre-existing cross-reactive memory T cells participated.

From 5'RACE with constant-segment primers came TCR alpha and TCR beta cDNA libraries that carried sample barcodes and UMIs. TCRdb processed the 5' RACE reads anew with MiXCR; each CDR3 protein has one entry. The top ten clones hold about 12% of a sample with about 500,000 distinct CDR3 sequences, roughly 20% of them seen once. Comments on this clonotype: Its antigen is currently unknown.

CDR3 length equals 15 residues. Germline CDR1 is LGHDT and CDR2 is YNNKEL (reference sequence). V was trimmed by 6 bases and J by 0 bases, leaving 12 bases between them. The sequenced material came from PBMCs or a T cell subset sorted from them (not recorded which). This chain joins TRBV3-1 and TRBJ2-1; D perhaps matches TRBD2 (5 bases). The TCR was taken from an adult woman who had mild COVID-19 (a few samples of this study predate the infection). Cell type and time point are not known. CDR3: CASSPGVSSYNEQFF. CDR3 sequence (DNA): TGTGCCAGCAGTCCCGGGGTTAGCTCCTACAATGAGCAGTTCTTC.